These T cell receptor beta chains were read from a single sample in a study of blood T cell repertoires in COVID-19. Generated by immunoSEQ multiplex PCR, the TCRdb table keeps only in-frame clones and is missing some. This table has 70,000 or so clones, approximately 80% appearing once. Sequencing was carried out using peripheral blood. The receptors originated from a middle-aged man with COVID-19, enrolled during active disease. The CDR3 runs from the conserved cysteine through the conserved F or W. D genes are given only for firm matches. Size tells how often a clone was seen (once, few, many) or the class of an expanded clone, and some rows leave it out.

NA,NA,TRBV3-1/TRBV3-2,TRBJ2-7,CASSQGESYEQYF,TGTGCCAGCAGCCAAGGGGAGTCCTACGAGCAGTACTTC
TRBD1,NA,TRBV7-9,TRBJ1-2,CASSSGTAEDTF,TGTGCCAGCAGTTCCGGGACAGCCGAGGACACCTTC
NA,few,TRBV9,TRBJ1-5,CASSASRADQPQHF,TGTGCCAGCAGCGCCTCCAGGGCGGATCAGCCCCAGCATTTT
NA,NA,TRBV19,TRBJ1-2,CASGQPYGYTF,TGTGCCAGTGGACAGCCTTATGGCTACACCTTC
TRBD2,NA,TRBV29-1,TRBJ2-5,CSVDNPLAGVGETQYF,TGCAGCGTTGACAACCCTCTAGCGGGAGTCGGGGAGACCCAGTACTTC
NA,NA,TRBV9,TRBJ2-3,CASSQLSGTDTQYF,TGTGCCAGCAGCCAGCTAAGCGGAACAGATACGCAGTATTTT
NA,NA,TRBV12-3/TRBV12-4,TRBJ1-3,CASSLAPGNTIYF,TGTGCCAGCAGCCTGGCCCCTGGAAACACCATATATTTT
NA,few,TRBV28,TRBJ1-2,CASSLSDSYTF,TGTGCCAGCAGTTTATCCGACAGCTACACCTTC
NA,few,TRBV9,TRBJ1-1,CASSVLTGNTEAFF,TGTGCCAGCAGCGTACTAACAGGGAACACTGAAGCTTTCTTT
NA,NA,TRBV6-1,TRBJ2-4,CASSEMLANIQYF,TGTGCCAGCAGTGAGATGTTAGCAAACATTCAGTACTTC
NA,NA,TRBV5-8,TRBJ2-5,CASSSGAVFSQGRETQYF,TGTGCCAGCAGCTCGGGCGCAGTTTTTTCACAGGGACGAGAGACCCAGTACTTC